This T cell receptor (beta chain) was captured in a study of blood T cell repertoires in COVID-19. Turning to the study itself: Specimens from acute and convalescent COVID-19 originated in the United States, Italy and Spain. T cells, B-cell-depleted T cells, or PBMCs provided the cDNA or gDNA that served as material.

V lost 1 base, J lost 3 bases, and 13 bases lay in between. In germline, CDR1 is MDHEN, CDR2 SYDVKM. The CDR3 has 16 amino acids. The authors' processing: By means of reference gene primer amplification, nucleated cell counts were estimated. Sequencing used immunoSEQ multiplex PCR; TCRdb keeps in-frame clones, though not all of them. For V, J and clone size, that table is used; D and trimming come from the DNA. The top ten clones hold about 0.66% of a sample with 150,000 to 200,000 clones, around 91% of them seen once. This receptor was taken from a man aged 50-59 years with acute or convalescent COVID-19. Sequencing was carried out using peripheral blood. The chain has TRBV28 and TRBJ1-3; D perhaps matches TRBD1 (5 bases). The CDR3 coding sequence is TGTGCCAGCAGTTTATTCCGTACAGGTAGTGGAAACACCATATATTTT. As protein: CASSLFRTGSGNTIYF.